Below are 29 T cell receptor beta chains sequenced from a single sample in a study of shared clonotypes between healthy human individuals. Using immunoSEQ multiplex PCR, the repertoire was profiled, and TCRdb retains in-frame clones only, with some absent. The table records over a million clones, roughly 96% of them present only once. The sequenced sample consisted of naive CD4+ T cells sorted from blood. Subset meaning: CD45RA+ positively selected. Receptors were obtained from a man aged 30-40 years in good health.

This rearrangement joins TRBV18 to TRBJ1-2, with D possibly being TRBD1 (6 bases). The CDR3 spans 14 residues. Germline lookup yields CDR1 KGHSH and CDR2 LQKENI. Trimming stripped 3 bases from V and 10 bases from J, with 18 bases between. The CDR3 coding sequence is TGTGCCAGCTCACCCGACGGAAACAGGGAGGACTACACCTTC. Translation gives CASSPDGNREDYTF.

The CDR3 sequence is CATKRVGSNSYNEQFF. The DNA for the CDR3 is TGTGCCACCAAAAGGGTGGGAAGCAACTCCTACAATGAGCAGTTCTTC. This chain joins TRBV15 and TRBJ2-1; no clear D. Per germline, CDR1 LNHNV and CDR2 YYDKDF (reference sequence). V was clipped by 7 bases and J by 0 bases, with 16 bases between them. The CDR3 consists of 16 residues.

The sample holds one count of this clone. The J gene is TRBJ1-6, the V gene TRBV7-9; D not resolved. V lost 5 bases, J lost 0 bases, and 17 bases lay in between. Germline V gene lookup returns CDR1 SEHNR and CDR2 FQNEAQ (reference sequence). There are 18 residues in the CDR3. The CDR3 DNA follows: TGTGCCAGCAGCAGTCCGGGCCTCTCGGGCTCCTATAATTCACCCCTCCACTTT. Its protein is CASSSPGLSGSYNSPLHF.

The chain carries TRBV5-5 and TRBJ2-3; D perhaps matches TRBD1 (5 bases). V lost 4 bases to trimming and J lost 4 bases, with 16 bases between them. Per the germline V gene, CDR1 is SGHKS and CDR2 is YYEKEE (reference sequence). This CDR3 spans 15 amino acids. CDR3 protein: CASSTQGPGSDTQYF. CDR3 nucleotide sequence: TGTGCCAGCAGCACACAAGGCCCAGGGTCAGATACGCAGTATTTT.

This clone has only one observation. V and J are TRBV28 and TRBJ2-7; 9 nucleotides match TRBD2. This CDR3 is 16 amino acids long. Germline loops: CDR1 MDHEN, CDR2 SYDVKM. The V segment lost 4 bases and the J segment 0 bases; nucleotides outside the gene matches: 7. The CDR3, as DNA: TGTGCCAGCAGTTGGGATAGTAGCGGGAGCTCCTACGAGCAGTACTTC. As protein: CASSWDSSGSSYEQYF. Combining the CDR3 with reference TRBV28 and TRBJ2-7 gives the whole variable domain DVKVTQSSRYLVKRTGEKVFLECVQDMDHENMFWYRQDPGLGLRLIYFSYDVKMKEKGDIPEGYSVSREKKERFSLILESASTNQTSMYLCASSWDSSGSSYEQYFGPGTRLTVT.

The CDR3 loop reads CASCPRGGEKGNEQFF. The CDR3 DNA reads as TGTGCCAGTTGCCCACGGGGGGGAGAAAAGGGGAATGAGCAGTTCTTC. The V and J genes are TRBV19 and TRBJ2-1, with TRBD2 matching 8 bases. Unmatched junction bases numbered 16, after V lost 8 bases and J lost 7 bases. Germline V gene data show CDR1 as LNHDA and CDR2 as SQIVND (reference sequence). The CDR3 runs 16 residues.

The chain joins TRBV30 to TRBJ2-3, with 7 bases aligning to TRBD1. The ends lost 5 bases at V and 1 base at J; junction bases unmatched: 6. The CDR3 spans 14 residues. Germline V gives CDR1 GTSNPN, CDR2 SVGIG (reference sequence). CDR3 in amino acids: CAWQTTGGTDTQYF. In DNA form, the CDR3 reads TGTGCCTGGCAAACCACAGGGGGCACAGATACGCAGTATTTT. Looking up the rest from reference TRBV30 and TRBJ2-3 gives the full variable domain: SQTIHQWPATLVQPVGSPLSLECTVEGTSNPNLYWYRQAAGRGLQLLFYSVGIGQISSEVPQNLSASRPQDRQFILSSKKLLLSDSGFYLCAWQTTGGTDTQYFGPGTRLTVL.

This clone was found once. CDR3 loop: CASSLTGLGTEAFF. The CDR3 nucleotides read TGTGCCAGCAGTTTAACAGGGCTGGGCACTGAAGCTTTCTTT. The chain is built from TRBV28 and TRBJ1-1; D may be TRBD1 (6 bases). The CDR3 spans 14 residues. Germline-derived CDR1 and CDR2 are MDHEN and SYDVKM. V was trimmed by 2 bases and J by 4 bases, leaving 11 bases between them.

The gene calls are TRBV7-6 and TRBJ2-7; D is possibly TRBD1 or TRBD2 (6 bases each). CDR3 length: 16 amino acids. The germline CDR1 and CDR2 sequences are SGHVS and FNYEAQ. The V gene lost 2 bases and the J gene lost 4 bases, with 18 bases spanning the gap. The chain's CDR3 is CASSLRGAPTLYEQYF. The CDR3 coding sequence is TGTGCCAGCAGCTTAAGGGGGGCCCCAACCCTTTACGAGCAGTACTTC.

The rearrangement joins TRBV5-4 to TRBJ2-6; unclear D gene. Trimming took 6 bases from V and 0 from J, leaving 10 bases between them. CDR1 and CDR2 from the germline V gene are SGHNT and YYREEE (reference sequence). This CDR3 region has 15 residues. The CDR3 region has the DNA TGTGCCAGCACAGCCAGCAGCTCTGGGGCCAACGTCCTGACTTTC. Encoded protein: CASTASSSGANVLTF.

V usage is TRBV5-1 and J usage is TRBJ1-2; maybe TRBD1 (6 bases). The CDR3 is made up of 15 amino acids. Germline V gene lookup returns CDR1 SGHRS and CDR2 YFSETQ. V gave up 1 base and J gave up 3 bases, with 13 bases separating them. The CDR3 DNA reads TGCGCCAGCAGCTTGCTGGGCAGGGGAGACTATGGCTACACCTTC. This translates into CASSLLGRGDYGYTF.

The V gene is TRBV28, the J gene TRBJ1-1, with D uncertain. Germline V gene data show CDR1 as MDHEN and CDR2 as SYDVKM. Deletions cut 7 bases from V and 1 base from J, with 10 bases between. The CDR3 is 13 amino acids. The DNA of the CDR3 is TGTGCCAGCATCGGACTTGCGAACACTGAAGCTTTCTTT. Translation: CASIGLANTEAFF. Complete variable domain (other parts from reference TRBV28 and TRBJ1-1): DVKVTQSSRYLVKRTGEKVFLECVQDMDHENMFWYRQDPGLGLRLIYFSYDVKMKEKGDIPEGYSVSREKKERFSLILESASTNQTSMYLCASIGLANTEAFFGQGTRLTVV.

The genes are TRBV2 and TRBJ2-5, with no clear D. V was pared by 5 bases and J by 5 bases, with 12 bases between. The germline V gene encodes CDR1 SNHLY and CDR2 FYNNEI. This CDR3 region has 13 residues. DNA of the CDR3: TGTGCCAGCAGTTCTATCACCGCGGAGACCCAGTACTTC. Translation gives CASSSITAETQYF.

This chain connects TRBV5-1 to TRBJ2-5, with D perhaps given as TRBD1 or TRBD2 (5 bases each). The V and J ends lost 10 bases and 2 bases respectively, with 18 bases between them. Germline V lookup: CDR1 SGHRS, CDR2 YFSETQ. The CDR3 is 14 residues long. The chain's CDR3 is CASGAGLTQETQYF. The CDR3 coding sequence is TGCGCCTCCGGGGCAGGGCTGACTCAAGAGACCCAGTACTTC.

V and J are TRBV5-1 and TRBJ2-1, with 13 bases matching TRBD2. Looked up from germline, CDR1 is SGHRS and CDR2 is YFSETQ. With V trimmed by 3 bases and J by 8 bases, 5 bases remained unmatched. This CDR3 has 15 amino acids. CDR3 region: CASSWTSGSSHEQFF. The CDR3 coding sequence is TGCGCCAGCAGCTGGACTAGCGGGAGTAGTCATGAGCAGTTCTTC. The full variable domain, rest sourced from reference TRBV5-1 and TRBJ2-1, is KAGVTQTPRYLIKTRGQQVTLSCSPISGHRSVSWYQQTPGQGLQFLFEYFSETQRNKGNFPGRFSGRQFSNSRSEMNVSTLELGDSALYLCASSWTSGSSHEQFFGPGTRLTVL.

The chain couples TRBV27 to TRBJ2-2; D is possibly TRBD2 (6 bases). Germline assignment: CDR1 MNHEY and CDR2 SMNVEV (reference sequence). Trimming removed 7 bases at V and 3 bases at J, with 15 bases between. The CDR3 spans 15 residues. The CDR3: CASTRTGLYTGELFF. The CDR3 bases are TGTGCCAGCACCCGAACGGGACTCTACACCGGGGAGCTGTTTTTT.

A word on this clone: The same CDR3 is also encoded by other DNA sequences in this sample. The gene calls are TRBV28 and TRBJ1-1, with D hard to call. CDR3 length: 14 residues. Per the germline V gene, CDR1 is MDHEN and CDR2 is SYDVKM. The V and J ends lost 2 bases and 0 bases respectively, with 7 bases between them. DNA of the CDR3: TGTGCCAGCAGTTTAGTGGGTGTGAACACTGAAGCTTTCTTT. Translation: CASSLVGVNTEAFF.

The V call is TRBV18, the J call TRBJ2-1; the D gene is possibly TRBD2 (5 bases). The CDR3 is made up of 16 amino acids. CDR1 KGHSH and CDR2 LQKENI come from the germline V gene. Trimming took off 2 bases at V and 5 bases at J, with 16 bases between the two ends. CDR3 DNA sequence: TGTGCCAGCTCACCAGCCCTACGTAAGAGGGACAATGAGCAGTTCTTC. It is translated as CASSPALRKRDNEQFF.

The chain is built from TRBV14 and TRBJ2-5, with unresolved D. Germline values: CDR1 SGHDN, CDR2 FVKESK. V lost 4 bases and J 7 bases, leaving 10 bases between the germline ends. This CDR3 has 12 residues. The CDR3 nucleotides read TGTGCCAGCAGCCCGTCCCGCTTGACCCAGTACTTC. This sequence encodes CASSPSRLTQYF.

Of note for this clone: A read error may account for a junction end that differs from germline. The gene calls are TRBV30 and TRBJ2-7; D unclear. Per the germline V gene, CDR1 is GTSNPN and CDR2 is SVGIG (reference sequence). This CDR3 is 14 amino acids long. Here the CDR3 reads CAWSGYTPSSEQYF. In DNA form, the CDR3 reads TGTGCCTGGAGCGGTTATACCCCCTCCTCCGAGCAGTACTTC.

This clone has only one observation. The genes are TRBV9 and TRBJ2-7; tentatively, D is TRBD1 (7 bases). Germline CDR1 and CDR2: SGDLS and YYNGEE. The CDR3 totals 15 residues. Between the trimmed V and J ends, which lost 4 bases and 4 bases, there was a span of 18 bases. The CDR3 nucleotides read TGTGCCAGCAGCCCAGGAGGAGGGGGCGGGTACGAGCAGTACTTC. Amino acids: CASSPGGGGGYEQYF.

The chain's CDR3 is CASEGGRSSGNTIYF. As DNA, the CDR3 is TGTGCCAGCGAGGGGGGGAGAAGCTCTGGAAACACCATATATTTT. The rearrangement links TRBV7-9 to TRBJ1-3, with D possibly matching TRBD1 (6 bases). Germline CDR1 and CDR2: SEHNR and FQNEAQ (reference sequence). Between the trimmed V and J ends, which lost 8 bases and 0 bases, there was a span of 14 bases. The CDR3 loop spans 15 amino acids.

The V call is TRBV10-3, the J call TRBJ2-4; 9 nucleotides match TRBD1. The CDR3 has 17 amino acids. With 2 bases clipped from V and 8 bases from J, the junction kept 13 bases outside the gene matches. Germline V CDR1 and CDR2: ENHRY, SYGVKD. Here the CDR3 DNA reads TGTGCCATCAGTGAGACCAGACAGGGGGTTGCTCAGGACATTCAGTACTTC. It translates to CAISETRQGVAQDIQYF.

The chain links TRBV5-4 to TRBJ2-3, with D unresolved. Trimming removed 4 bases at V and 4 bases at J, with 16 bases between. The CDR3 is made up of 15 amino acids. From germline, CDR1 is SGHNT and CDR2 YYREEE (reference sequence). The chain's CDR3 is CASSPSGLNPDTQYF. The CDR3 DNA follows: TGTGCCAGCAGCCCTTCCGGGCTAAATCCAGATACGCAGTATTTT.

This chain joins TRBV14 and TRBJ2-5, with D uncertain. CDR3 length equals 18 residues. V gave up 0 bases and J gave up 5 bases, with 22 bases separating them. The germline gives CDR1 SGHDN, CDR2 FVKESK. This CDR3 reads CASSQDPSLWTIRETQYF. The CDR3 DNA sequence: TGTGCCAGCAGCCAAGACCCCTCCCTCTGGACCATTAGGGAGACCCAGTACTTC.

The chain joins TRBV25-1 to TRBJ1-5; no firm D call. Germline CDR1 MGHDK, CDR2 SYGVNS. This CDR3 is 13 amino acids long. The V and J ends lost 4 bases and 2 bases respectively, with 6 bases between them. The CDR3 nucleotides are TGTGCCAGCAGTGCGGTGGGCAATCAGCCCCAGCATTTT. Amino acid sequence: CASSAVGNQPQHF.

The V gene is TRBV19, the J gene TRBJ1-5; no clear D. Trimming took off 7 bases at V and 7 bases at J, with 23 bases between the two ends. This CDR3 comprises 16 residues. Looked up from germline, CDR1 is LNHDA and CDR2 is SQIVND (reference sequence). The CDR3 is CASKNSWQTLSQPQHF. The CDR3 DNA is TGTGCCAGTAAGAATTCTTGGCAGACCCTTAGCCAGCCCCAGCATTTT. The full variable domain, in which reference TRBV19 and TRBJ1-5 provide the parts outside the CDR3, is DGGITQSPKYLFRKEGQNVTLSCEQNLNHDAMYWYRQDPGQGLRLIYYSQIVNDFQKGDIAEGYSVSREKKESFPLTVTSAQKNPTAFYLCASKNSWQTLSQPQHFGDGTRLSIL.

The chain joins TRBV7-9 to TRBJ1-3; no clear D. CDR1 and CDR2 from the germline V gene are SEHNR and FQNEAQ (reference sequence). Deletions cut 3 bases from V and 0 bases from J, with 12 bases between. The CDR3 runs 16 residues. CDR3 in amino acids: CASSFGPSSSGNTIYF. The CDR3 DNA is TGTGCCAGCAGCTTTGGCCCTTCAAGCTCTGGAAACACCATATATTTT.

The gene calls are TRBV5-1 and TRBJ2-1, with 7 nucleotides matching TRBD2. After removal of 2 bases from V and 0 bases from J, the junction contained 5 bases not matched to a gene. This CDR3 region has 16 residues. Looked up from germline, CDR1 is SGHRS and CDR2 is YFSETQ. In DNA, the CDR3 is TGCGCCAGCAGCTTTGATAGCGGGTACTCCTACAATGAGCAGTTCTTC. The encoded protein is CASSFDSGYSYNEQFF.